This T cell receptor (beta chain) was captured by sequencing in a study of identifying expanded T cells in peripheral blood (dated by TCRdb to the late 2010s). Looking at the study overall: Four technical replicates, made by sequencing separate aliquots from the same pool of genomic DNA, were compared pairwise. The study at large found these results: The authors expected biological variance in healthy repertoires might increase further over much longer intervals such as months to years. Across all healthy-donor time intervals, the beta-binomial model significantly lowered both the number of clones called differentially abundant and the false-positive rate. For all healthy donors, the variance in clone template counts between two-week samples rose significantly as total template count increased. The binomial model flagged approximately 1.2 differentially abundant clones between technical replicates, compared with about 15 over roughly 2 weeks and 19 to 20 over around four weeks.

During the collection period, no immune events, such as infections, were documented for the healthy donors. Time-dependent variance in a beta-binomial model of T-cell clone differential abundance was calibrated using healthy-donor blood repertoires as a training cohort. The training cohort comprised about ten healthy donors, 3 female and 7 male. The donors were between roughly 25 and 70 years old, with an average age of about 40 years. Obtained from a commercial supplier, whole blood was collected from each healthy donor at three time points set around two weeks apart. For immunosequencing, genomic DNA was extracted from whole blood that had not been sorted. TCRbeta CDR3 regions were profiled with the immunoSEQ Assay using bias-controlled multiplex PCR amplification of genomic DNA. The published analysis was carried out like this. The absolute abundance of each unique TCRbeta CDR3 region was quantified after sequences were collapsed and filtered. Differential abundance was tested with two models: a binomial (Fisher-equivalent) model and a beta-binomial model that adds time-dependent variance fitted from healthy donors. Any clone with fewer than 5 combined templates was excluded, and a clone was called differentially abundant if its Benjamini-Hochberg FDR was below 0.01. Beta-binomial variance was modeled as a function of total template count across the two samples using the form v = (b*log(k)+a)^2. TCRdb's version of the immuneACCESS table is confined to in-frame rearrangements and falls short of the full clone set. An unresolved V gene accounts for under half of the shortfall where checked; the remainder is of unknown origin. V and J calls and clone size are given by that table; D and trimming were obtained from the DNA. The sample table contains approximately 56,000 clones; only one count was recorded for 82% of them. The top ten clonotypes cover less than 15% of the sample.

Taken from cysteine to phenylalanine, the CDR3 has 15 residues. CDR3 DNA only is kept here, 45 bases in frame from base 1. As encoded in the germline V gene (reference sequence), CDR1 is GTSNPN while CDR2 is SVGIG. Here V drops 0 bases and J drops 8 bases, and the junction holds 9 bases not matched to any gene. This clone occurred a few times. Its antigen remains undetermined. No base-level quality is on record; no much larger clone is a single base apart. Input material: blood. This clonotype was obtained from a person between 18 and 75 years old in good health. The V and J genes are TRBV30 and TRBJ2-1; 8 central nucleotides agree with TRBD2. In nucleotides, the sequence is TGTGCCTGGAGTGTAAGGCGGGGGGTTCCCGATGAGCAGTTCTTC. Protein translation: CAWSVRRGVPDEQFF.